This T cell receptor (beta chain) is from a study of blood T cell repertoires in COVID-19. Overall study: Specimens from acute and convalescent COVID-19 originated in the United States, Italy and Spain. T cells, B-cell-depleted T cells, or PBMCs provided the cDNA or gDNA that served as material.

This clone showed up just once. Authors' analysis steps: Reference gene primer amplification gave nucleated cell count estimates. This table comes from immunoSEQ multiplex PCR, and its TCRdb copy is limited to in-frame clones, with some not included. V, J and clone size are those of that table, while D and trimming were read from the DNA. Found here are roughly 200,000 clones, approximately 85% of them singletons; the top ten hold just under 8.5%. The source of this sequence is a woman aged 55 to 70 with acute or convalescent COVID-19. Sequencing input: peripheral blood.

The CDR3: CASSYGQGAPADTQYF. The DNA for the CDR3 is TGTGCCAGCAGTTACGGGCAGGGGGCGCCCGCAGATACGCAGTATTTT. The J gene is TRBJ2-3, the V gene TRBV6-5, with 8 bases lining up with TRBD1. The CDR3 contains 16 residues. Germline V gene sequence: CDR1 MNHEY, CDR2 SVGAGI. J lost 4 bases, V lost 2 bases, and 8 bases had no gene match.